This T cell receptor (beta chain) was captured in a study of human T cells and chemical hapten exposure. Broader study findings: Expanded TCRs clustered into significantly more large CDR3 similarity groups than controls, the analysis revealed. TCRs above 1 in 1000 frequency did not change with DPC sensitization.

CDR1 SNHLY and CDR2 FYNNEI come from the germline V gene. With 6 bases removed from V and 4 bases from J, the gap between germline ends came to 18 bases. The CDR3 loop spans 15 amino acids. Ten or more counts support this clonotype. Antigen specificity is unknown. The library tagged each cDNA molecule with unique molecular identifiers. TCRdb reprocessed the RACE reads via MiXCR and lists one record per CDR3 protein. Seen here are tens of thousands of distinct CDR3 sequences, less than 4% observed once, and the top ten hold approximately 6.7%. Time point reported: patch test 2, 6 weeks after DPC sensitization. Treatment given: therapeutic diphenylcyclopropenone sensitization with weekly scalp DPC. Prior to each patch test being applied, blood was drawn.

The TCR sequence derives from a man aged 35-49 years with alopecia areata. Some clones in this sample may be carry-over from other donors' samples. J is TRBJ1-1 and V is TRBV2; tentatively, D is TRBD1 (5 bases). The sequenced sample was whole blood, obtained in connection with sensitization to the hapten diphenylcyclopropenone (DPC). The CDR3 protein is CASRAGQSWGTEAFF. CDR3 DNA: TGTGCCAGCAGAGCGGGGCAGAGCTGGGGCACTGAAGCTTTCTTT.